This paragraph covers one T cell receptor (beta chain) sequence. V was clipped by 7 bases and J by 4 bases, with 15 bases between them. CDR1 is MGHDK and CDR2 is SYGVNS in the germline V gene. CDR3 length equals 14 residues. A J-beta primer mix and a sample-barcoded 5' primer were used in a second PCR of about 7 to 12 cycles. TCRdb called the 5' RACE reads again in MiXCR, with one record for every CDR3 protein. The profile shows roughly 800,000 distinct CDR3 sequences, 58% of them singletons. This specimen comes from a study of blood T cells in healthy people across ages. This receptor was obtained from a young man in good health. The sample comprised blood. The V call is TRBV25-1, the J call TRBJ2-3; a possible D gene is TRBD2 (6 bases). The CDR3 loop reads CASTKEGLPDTQYF. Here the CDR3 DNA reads TGTGCCAGCACGAAAGAGGGACTCCCAGATACGCAGTATTTT.